This T cell receptor beta chain came from a study of shared clonotypes between healthy human individuals. Notes on the study in general: A handful of donors shared about 5% of their naive CD4 clonotypes. Rarefaction indicated that sorted-subset sequencing remained incomplete although depth was large.

V was clipped by 4 bases and J by 4 bases; unmatched bases: 3. Germline assignment: CDR1 WNHNN and CDR2 SYGVQD (reference sequence). This CDR3 is 13 amino acids long. Every subset's genomic DNA went evenly onto several immunoSEQ plates. Sequenced by immunoSEQ multiplex PCR; TCRdb stores in-frame clones only, minus some. This table holds around 2,000,000 clones, 90% to 95% found once. Turning to this clone: Antigen specificity is unknown.

The chain combines TRBV10-1 with TRBJ2-7; TRBD2 agrees at 8 bases. The source material was naive CD4+ T cells sorted from blood. The sample's subset: CD45RA+ positively selected. The sequence was collected from a man between 18 and 35 years old in good health. CDR3 in amino acids: CASSAGGAYEQYF. For the CDR3, the DNA is TGCGCCAGCAGTGCCGGGGGGGCGTACGAGCAGTACTTC.